The T cell receptor (beta chain) described here comes from a study of blood T cells in healthy people across ages. Study-wide background: Capture via template switching afforded approximately one barcoded beta molecule per two T cells.

A sample-barcoded 5' primer and a J-beta primer mix were used in a second PCR of roughly 6 to 12 cycles. TCRdb re-analysed the 5' RACE reads in MiXCR, keeping a single row per CDR3 protein. The sample carries roughly 1,800,000 distinct CDR3 sequences, roughly 50% recorded once. To note about this clonotype: Its antigen is undetermined.

Whole-study findings and limits: The study lacked donor CMV status, which possibly confounded expanded clonotype changes. No conclusive comparison of naive versus antigen-experienced cells was possible with unsorted PBMCs. While age rose, TCR beta diversity per million T cells dropped in a roughly linear way.

The sequence derives from a woman in her thirties or forties in good health. The sample consisted of blood.

CDR3 sequence: CASSDPVTSVAKNIQYF. As DNA, the CDR3 is TGTGCCAGCAGTGATCCGGTCACATCAGTAGCCAAAAACATTCAGTACTTC. This chain joins TRBV6-1 and TRBJ2-4; D gene unclear. Germline V CDR1 and CDR2: MNHNS, SASEGT. The V end was cut by 3 bases, the J end by 0 bases, with 15 bases between. The CDR3 spans 17 residues.